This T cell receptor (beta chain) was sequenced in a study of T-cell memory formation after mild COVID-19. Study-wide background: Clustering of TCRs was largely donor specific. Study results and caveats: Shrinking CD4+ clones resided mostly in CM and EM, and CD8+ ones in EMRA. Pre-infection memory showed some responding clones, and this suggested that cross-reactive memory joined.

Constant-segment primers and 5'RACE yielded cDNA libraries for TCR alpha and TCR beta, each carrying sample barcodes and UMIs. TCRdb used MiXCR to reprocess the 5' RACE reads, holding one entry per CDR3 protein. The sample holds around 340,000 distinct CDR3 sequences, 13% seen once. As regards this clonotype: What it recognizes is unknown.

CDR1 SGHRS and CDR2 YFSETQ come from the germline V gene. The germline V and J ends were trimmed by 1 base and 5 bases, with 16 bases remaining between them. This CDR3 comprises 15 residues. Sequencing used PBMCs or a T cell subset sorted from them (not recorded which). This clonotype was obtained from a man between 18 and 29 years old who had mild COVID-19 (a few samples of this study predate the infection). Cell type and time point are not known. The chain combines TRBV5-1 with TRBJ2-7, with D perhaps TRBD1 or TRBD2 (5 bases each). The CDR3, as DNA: TGCGCCAGCAGCTTGTTGGTAATAGGGACGAACGAGCAGTACTTC. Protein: CASSLLVIGTNEQYF.